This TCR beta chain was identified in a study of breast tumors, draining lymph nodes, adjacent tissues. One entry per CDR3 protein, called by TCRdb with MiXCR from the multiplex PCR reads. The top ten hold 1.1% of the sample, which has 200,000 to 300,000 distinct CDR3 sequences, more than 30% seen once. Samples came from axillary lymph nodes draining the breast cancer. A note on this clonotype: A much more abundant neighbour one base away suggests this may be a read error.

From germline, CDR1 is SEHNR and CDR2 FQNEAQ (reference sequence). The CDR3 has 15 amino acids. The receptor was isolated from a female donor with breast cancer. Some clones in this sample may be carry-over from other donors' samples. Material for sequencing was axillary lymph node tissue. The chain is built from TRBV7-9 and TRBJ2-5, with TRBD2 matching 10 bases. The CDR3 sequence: CASSLGSLAGETQHF. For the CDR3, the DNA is TGTGCCAGCAGCTTAGGTTCCCTAGCGGGAGAGACCCAGCACTTC. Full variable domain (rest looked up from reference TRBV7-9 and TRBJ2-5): DTGVSQNPRHKITKRGQNVTFRCDPISEHNRLYWYRQTLGQGPEFLTYFQNEAQLEKSRLLSDRFSAERPKGSFSTLEIQRTEQGDSAMYLCASSLGSLAGETQHFGPGTRLLVL.